Below, 8 T cell receptor beta chains from the same sample are listed, as sequenced in a study of a mutant IDH1 vaccine in newly diagnosed glioma. Sequencing was performed with immunoSEQ multiplex PCR; in TCRdb, only in-frame clones are kept and a portion is missing. The sample has approximately 82,000 clones, 65% to 90% seen once; the top ten hold roughly 2%. Indicated time point: week 23, last vaccination. Every vaccination contained 300 ug of the mutant IDH1 20-mer peptide and was paired with topical imiquimod. These TCRs' antigens remain unknown. The source was PBMCs, collected from a glioma patient whose treatment included an IDH1 peptide vaccine. These receptors came from a man under 40 with glioma. Some clones in this sample may be carry-over from other donors' samples.

The chain joins TRBV28 to TRBJ2-7, with 7 bases matching TRBD1. This CDR3 has 13 residues. The trim removed 6 bases at V and 4 bases at J, leaving 6 bases unmatched. Germline V CDR1 and CDR2: MDHEN, SYDVKM. CDR3 DNA sequence: TGTGCCAGCAGCCGGGACAGTACTTACGAGCAGTACTTC. This encodes CASSRDSTYEQYF. Looking up the rest from reference TRBV28 and TRBJ2-7 gives the full variable domain: DVKVTQSSRYLVKRTGEKVFLECVQDMDHENMFWYRQDPGLGLRLIYFSYDVKMKEKGDIPEGYSVSREKKERFSLILESASTNQTSMYLCASSRDSTYEQYFGPGTRLTVT.

The chain couples TRBV19 to TRBJ2-7; D call uncertain. With 2 bases removed from V and 2 bases from J, the gap between germline ends came to 10 bases. In germline, CDR1 is LNHDA, CDR2 SQIVND (reference sequence). The CDR3 is made up of 14 amino acids. CDR3 in DNA: TGTGCCAGTAGTATAATGAGTGGGGCCTACGAGCAGTACTTC. Protein product: CASSIMSGAYEQYF.

The chain recombines TRBV28 with TRBJ2-7, with 11 bases fitting TRBD2. Germline assignment: CDR1 MDHEN and CDR2 SYDVKM. This CDR3 region has 20 residues. V shed 3 bases and J 2 bases; nucleotides not matched to a gene: 18. The CDR3 DNA follows: TGTGCCAGCAGTTTCTTTCCCCCTCTGACTAGCGGGAAAGATACCTACGAGCAGTACTTC. It is translated as CASSFFPPLTSGKDTYEQYF.

The CDR3 is CASSVRNTEAFF. CDR3 DNA: TGTGCCAGCAGCGTCAGGAACACTGAAGCTTTCTTT. The chain recombines TRBV4-2 with TRBJ1-1; no reliable D call. The germline CDR1 and CDR2 sequences are LGHNA and YNFKEQ. Deletions cut 5 bases from V and 1 base from J, with 5 bases between. CDR3 size: 12 residues.

This clone was seen more than once but under ten times. The chain is built from TRBV11-2 and TRBJ2-3, with D maybe TRBD2 (6 bases). The length of the CDR3 is 17 residues. Trimming took 4 bases from V and 3 from J, leaving 20 bases between them. From germline, CDR1 is SGHAT and CDR2 FQNNGV. Written as DNA, the CDR3 is TGTGCCAGCAGCTCAAGGGGCGGGACCCTAACGACAGATACGCAGTATTTT. It is translated as CASSSRGGTLTTDTQYF.

The chain couples TRBV2 to TRBJ1-6; D is unclear. CDR1 and CDR2 (germline): SNHLY, FYNNEI. V lost 2 bases and J 5 bases, leaving 7 bases between the germline ends. The CDR3 is made up of 14 amino acids. The CDR3 DNA follows: TGTGCCAGCAGTGAATACGGGAATAATTCACCCCTCCACTTT. Its protein product is CASSEYGNNSPLHF.

The chain employs TRBV7-2 and TRBJ2-7; a weak D match, TRBD1 (7 bases). Germline V CDR1 and CDR2: SGHTA, FQGNSA. This CDR3 spans 15 amino acids. Deletions cut 5 bases from V and 4 bases from J, with 18 bases between. The CDR3 nucleotides are TGTGCCAGCAGCCTAACAGGGGAGCGGGTGTACGAGCAGTACTTC. This sequence encodes CASSLTGERVYEQYF. Looking up the rest from reference TRBV7-2 and TRBJ2-7 gives the full variable domain: GAGVSQSPSNKVTEKGKDVELRCDPISGHTALYWYRQSLGQGLEFLIYFQGNSAPDKSGLPSDRFSAERTGGSVSTLTIQRTQQEDSAVYLCASSLTGERVYEQYFGPGTRLTVT.

The chain links TRBV19 to TRBJ1-5, with 10 bases lining up with TRBD1. CDR3 length equals 15 residues. With V trimmed by 6 bases and J by 7 bases, 9 bases remained unmatched. Germline-derived CDR1 and CDR2 are LNHDA and SQIVND (reference sequence). CDR3 in DNA: TGTGCCAGTAGCCGGGACAGGGGCGATGGACAGCCCCAGCATTTT. Translation gives CASSRDRGDGQPQHF.